This T cell receptor beta chain originates from a study of OX40 agonist ivuxolimab in advanced cancers. Across the whole study: The treatment was a fully human IgG2 OX40 agonist, ivuxolimab. From roughly 20 to 90 years was the age range, with a mean of around 57 years, and about 83% were male.

Patients were ineligible given autoimmune disease history or systemic immunosuppression. Profiled with immunoSEQ multiplex PCR; TCRdb holds only in-frame clones, not every one. Of around 100,000 clones listed, around 89% are singletons. With V trimmed by 4 bases and J by 2 bases, 9 bases remained unmatched. CDR3 length: 15 amino acids. Germline-derived CDR1 and CDR2 are GTSNPN and SVGIG (reference sequence). The sequenced sample was CD4+ or CD8+ T cells sorted from blood, obtained in a trial of the OX40 agonist ivuxolimab. The chain recombines TRBV30 with TRBJ1-2, with 8 bases lining up with TRBD1. This TCR derives from an adult with an advanced solid tumor such as melanoma, head and neck, liver or kidney cancer. CDR3 DNA: TGTGCCTGGAAGGACAGGGCCCTGTTGAACTATGGCTACACCTTC. Translating it yields CAWKDRALLNYGYTF.